This T cell receptor (beta chain) was profiled in a study of blood T cell repertoires in COVID-19. Study-level background: Acute and convalescent COVID-19 samples came from the United States, Italy and Spain.

Sequenced by immunoSEQ multiplex PCR; TCRdb stores in-frame clones only, minus some. The sample consists of roughly 250,000 clones, 85% of them appearing once. CDR3 length equals 13 residues. V was shortened by 7 bases and J by 1 base, with 8 bases between the two germline ends. This rearrangement joins TRBV12-3 or TRBV12-4 to TRBJ1-5, with D hard to call. The source of this sequence is a middle-aged man with acute or convalescent COVID-19. The material sequenced was peripheral blood. The CDR3 sequence is CASTYRSNQPQHF. The CDR3 bases are TGTGCCAGCACCTATAGAAGCAATCAGCCCCAGCATTTT.